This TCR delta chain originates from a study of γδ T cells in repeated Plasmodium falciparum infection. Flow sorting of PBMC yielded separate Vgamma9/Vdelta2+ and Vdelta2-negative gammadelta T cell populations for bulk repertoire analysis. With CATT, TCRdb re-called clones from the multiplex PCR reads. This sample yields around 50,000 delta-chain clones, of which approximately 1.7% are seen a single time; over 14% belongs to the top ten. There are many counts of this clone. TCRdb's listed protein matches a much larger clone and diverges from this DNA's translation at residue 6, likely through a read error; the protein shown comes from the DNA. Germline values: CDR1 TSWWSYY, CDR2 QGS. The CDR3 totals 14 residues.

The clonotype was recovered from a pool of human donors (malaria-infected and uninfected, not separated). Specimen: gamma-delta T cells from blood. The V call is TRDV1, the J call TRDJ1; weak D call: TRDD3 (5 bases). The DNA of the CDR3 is TGTGCTCCTGGGATTTCCAAGTACACCGATAAACTCATCTTT. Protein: CAPGISKYTDKLIF.